This T cell receptor beta chain is drawn from a study of Ad26.COV2.S vaccination and SARS-CoV-2 variants. Across the whole study: In the COV1001 trial, the donor was in the Ad26.COV2.S arm.

Clones were sequenced by immunoSEQ multiplex PCR, and TCRdb holds only the in-frame ones, with some missing. The table shows fewer than 500,000 clones, with nearly 90% occurring only once. V was clipped by 2 bases and J by 0 bases, with 9 bases between them. Germline CDR1 is SGHDT and CDR2 is YYEEEE. This CDR3 is 15 amino acids long. Treatment meaning: approximately 18 received Ad26.COV2.S at low or high dose, single or two shots; roughly 5 received placebo; per-sample allocation not given. Day 63 following the first vaccine or placebo injection was when the samples were taken. Donation was by an adult aged 18-55 years who was in Boston.

The sequence was obtained from a person between 18 and 60 years old who received the Ad26.COV2.S COVID-19 vaccine or a placebo. The sample in question was peripheral blood, obtained in a trial of Ad26.COV2.S vaccine versus placebo. V usage is TRBV5-6 and J usage is TRBJ2-4; maybe TRBD2 (5 bases). The CDR3 here is CASSLGLLAKNIQYF. CDR3 DNA: TGTGCCAGCAGCTTAGGACTCTTAGCCAAAAACATTCAGTACTTC.